The 23 T cell receptor beta chains listed next were all sequenced from one sample in a study of blood T cell repertoires in COVID-19. Clones were read by immunoSEQ multiplex PCR, and TCRdb kept only the in-frame ones, dropping some. Of over 250,000 clones listed, around 90% are singletons. The sample was peripheral blood. These receptors came from a woman in her 70s with COVID-19, enrolled during active disease.

About this clone: A read error is possible here, since a much larger clone lies one base away. V is TRBV4-2 and J is TRBJ2-2, with 11 bases aligning to TRBD2. With V trimmed by 1 base and J by 4 bases, 2 bases remained unmatched. Germline V lookup: CDR1 LGHNA, CDR2 YNFKEQ. This CDR3 is 16 amino acids long. CDR3 sequence: CASSQVTSGITGELFF. CDR3 coding DNA: TGTGCCAGCAGCCAAGTGACTAGCGGGATCACCGGGGAGCTGTTTTTT.

This clone was counted a few times. The chain combines TRBV7-9 with TRBJ2-3; D might be TRBD1 (7 bases). Trimming removed 1 base at V and 2 bases at J, with 13 bases between. CDR3 size: 16 residues. Germline CDR1 and CDR2: SEHNR and FQNEAQ (reference sequence). The CDR3 DNA reads as TGTGCCAGCAGCTTAGTCAGGGGGGATCCCACAGATACGCAGTATTTT. Protein sequence: CASSLVRGDPTDTQYF.

This clone has just one count. The rearrangement links TRBV7-8 to TRBJ2-7; 14 bases are a match to TRBD2. Germline CDR1 reads SGHVS; CDR2 reads FQNEAQ. The CDR3 has 17 amino acids. Unmatched junction bases numbered 5, after V lost 4 bases and J lost 0 bases. The CDR3 sequence: CASSSHGTSGSSYEQYF. In nucleotides, the CDR3 is TGTGCCAGCAGCTCCCACGGGACTAGCGGGAGCTCCTACGAGCAGTACTTC.

The chain uses TRBV11-2 and TRBJ2-1, with TRBD2 identical over 7 bases. The CDR3 is 15 residues long. Germline CDR1 and CDR2: SGHAT and FQNNGV. V was clipped by 5 bases and J by 3 bases; unmatched bases: 7. CDR3 bases: TGTGCCAGCAGCCATCAGACGGGAGGCTACAATGAGCAGTTCTTC. Protein sequence: CASSHQTGGYNEQFF.

V is TRBV11-2 and J is TRBJ1-2, with 8 nucleotides matching TRBD1. This CDR3 comprises 14 residues. V lost 7 bases to trimming and J lost 2 bases; unmatched junction nucleotides: 6. CDR1 is SGHAT and CDR2 is FQNNGV in the germline V gene. The CDR3 bases are TGTGCCAGCACGCCTTCAGGGGGCAACTATGGCTACACCTTC. This translates into CASTPSGGNYGYTF.

This chain joins TRBV3-1 (or the pseudogene TRBV3-2) and TRBJ2-7; no definite D call. CDR3 length equals 11 residues. The V gene's germline CDR1 is LGHDT and CDR2 YNNKEL (reference sequence). Trimming cost V 4 bases and J 6 bases, with 7 bases left between them. CDR3 region: CASSRSGEQYF. CDR3 bases: TGTGCCAGCAGCCGCTCGGGCGAGCAGTACTTC.

The rearrangement joins TRBV29-1 to TRBJ2-1, with 10 bases identical to TRBD1. The CDR3 is 15 amino acids. V gave up 7 bases and J gave up 9 bases; unmatched junction bases: 15. Looked up from germline, CDR1 is SQVTM and CDR2 is ANQGSEA. The CDR3 here is CSAGGGTGAPIEQFF. The CDR3 DNA sequence: TGCAGCGCTGGCGGCGGGACAGGGGCGCCCATTGAGCAGTTCTTC.

This rearrangement joins TRBV7-6 to TRBJ1-2; possible D gene TRBD1, 6 bases. The V and J ends lost 1 base and 6 bases respectively, with 12 bases between them. Germline V gene lookup returns CDR1 SGHVS and CDR2 FNYEAQ. This CDR3 spans 14 amino acids. CDR3 sequence: CASSLGGGPHGYTF. In DNA form, the CDR3 reads TGTGCCAGCAGCTTAGGAGGGGGACCTCATGGCTACACCTTC. Based on the CDR3 plus reference TRBV7-6 and TRBJ1-2, the full variable domain is GAGVSQSPRYKVTKRGQDVALRCDPISGHVSLYWYRQALGQGPEFLTYFNYEAQQDKSGLPNDRFSAERPEGSISTLTIQRTEQRDSAMYRCASSLGGGPHGYTFGSGTRLTVV.

V usage is TRBV19 and J usage is TRBJ1-1; no clear D gene. Trimming cost V 5 bases and J 4 bases, with 17 bases left between them. The CDR3 loop spans 15 amino acids. Germline CDR1 LNHDA, CDR2 SQIVND (reference sequence). The CDR3, as DNA: TGTGCCAGTAGTCTTGACATGCGCTTGGGCACTGAAGCTTTCTTT. Its translation is CASSLDMRLGTEAFF. The whole variable domain, remainder taken from reference TRBV19 and TRBJ1-1, is DGGITQSPKYLFRKEGQNVTLSCEQNLNHDAMYWYRQDPGQGLRLIYYSQIVNDFQKGDIAEGYSVSREKKESFPLTVTSAQKNPTAFYLCASSLDMRLGTEAFFGQGTRLTVV.

The rearrangement joins TRBV5-4 to TRBJ2-3, with 11 bases that match TRBD1. The V segment lost 4 bases and the J segment 4 bases; nucleotides outside the gene matches: 8. In germline, CDR1 is SGHNT, CDR2 YYREEE (reference sequence). This CDR3 has 16 residues. The CDR3 reads CASSPGQGEWADTQYF. The DNA of the CDR3 is TGTGCCAGCAGCCCGGGACAGGGGGAGTGGGCAGATACGCAGTATTTT.

Notes on this clone: Other nucleotide sequences in the sample specify the same CDR3. V gene TRBV28 combines with J gene TRBJ1-2; tentatively, D is TRBD1 (6 bases). Per germline, CDR1 MDHEN and CDR2 SYDVKM. With 5 bases removed from V and 4 bases from J, the gap between germline ends came to 8 bases. There are 12 residues in the CDR3. The CDR3 DNA sequence: TGTGCCAGCAGTCTACAGGGCTATGGCTACACCTTC. Translated: CASSLQGYGYTF.

The chain joins TRBV28 to TRBJ1-5; 9 bases are a match to TRBD1. Germline trimming cut 5 bases from V and 3 bases from J; bases unmatched to any gene: 11. CDR1 MDHEN and CDR2 SYDVKM come from the germline V gene. The CDR3 consists of 17 residues. The CDR3 sequence: CASSGLPGQGFNQPQHF. DNA for the CDR3: TGTGCCAGCAGTGGCTTGCCGGGACAGGGATTCAATCAGCCCCAGCATTTT.

The rearrangement uses TRBV29-1 and TRBJ1-2; D might be TRBD1 (5 bases). CDR3 length equals 13 residues. With 5 bases removed from V and 5 bases from J, the gap between germline ends came to 15 bases. Germline V gene sequence: CDR1 SQVTM, CDR2 ANQGSEA. The CDR3 reads CSVKEGREYGYTF. CDR3 bases: TGCAGCGTTAAGGAGGGGCGCGAGTATGGCTACACCTTC.

The chain links TRBV5-1 to TRBJ1-1; maybe TRBD1 (6 bases). Between the trimmed V and J ends, which lost 4 bases and 5 bases, there was a span of 21 bases. The CDR3 runs 16 residues. Germline V gene sequence: CDR1 SGHRS, CDR2 YFSETQ. The CDR3 coding sequence is TGCGCCAGCAGCCTCATGAACCGAGGGGGTAGTACTGAAGCTTTCTTT. This codes for CASSLMNRGGSTEAFF.

The chain joins TRBV2 to TRBJ2-5, with D unclear. The germline V and J ends were trimmed by 2 bases and 4 bases, with 8 bases remaining between them. Germline values: CDR1 SNHLY, CDR2 FYNNEI. CDR3 size: 13 residues. CDR3 DNA: TGTGCCAGCAGTGAATGGCTAGGAGAGACCCAGTACTTC. Its translation: CASSEWLGETQYF.

The chain has TRBV5-1 and TRBJ1-2, with D tentatively TRBD1 (6 bases). The CDR3 covers 13 residues. The V gene lost 10 bases and the J gene lost 2 bases, with 15 bases spanning the gap. From germline, CDR1 is SGHRS and CDR2 YFSETQ. CDR3 nucleotides: TGCGCCTCCTGGTCAGGGGCCAACTATGGCTACACCTTC. Translated, it gives CASWSGANYGYTF.

The chain has TRBV11-3 and TRBJ2-2; D is unclear. This CDR3 has 14 amino acids. Germline V lookup: CDR1 SGHNT, CDR2 YENEEA. V lost 4 bases, J lost 0 bases, and 6 bases lay in between. The CDR3, as DNA: TGTGCCAGCAGCTCCCGGGCGAACACCGGGGAGCTGTTTTTT. This translates into CASSSRANTGELFF.

The chain joins TRBV20-1 to TRBJ1-5, with 8 bases aligning to TRBD1. Germline V gene data show CDR1 as DFQATT and CDR2 as SNEGSKA (reference sequence). The V segment lost 3 bases and the J segment 2 bases; nucleotides outside the gene matches: 9. The CDR3 contains 16 residues. The CDR3 region is CSASPRGRLGNQPQHF. The CDR3 DNA reads as TGCAGTGCTAGTCCCAGGGGGCGCTTAGGCAATCAGCCCCAGCATTTT.

V is TRBV28 and J is TRBJ1-1; D is perhaps TRBD1 (5 bases). This CDR3 contains 12 residues. Germline CDR1 and CDR2: MDHEN and SYDVKM. V lost 6 bases, J lost 6 bases, and 11 bases lay in between. CDR3: CASSPGYAEAFF. DNA of the CDR3: TGTGCCAGCAGCCCAGGGTACGCTGAAGCTTTCTTT.

V usage is TRBV6-5 and J usage is TRBJ2-7, with 8 nucleotides matching TRBD1. The CDR3 length is 14 residues. Trimming took 5 bases from V and 2 from J; bases not matched to a gene: 5. CDR1 is MNHEY, CDR2 SVGAGI, per germline. This chain's CDR3 is CASSRRTGTYEQYF. The CDR3 nucleotides read TGTGCCAGCAGTAGACGGACAGGGACCTACGAGCAGTACTTC.

This rearrangement joins TRBV5-1 to TRBJ2-7; 10 bases match TRBD2. Germline V gene data show CDR1 as SGHRS and CDR2 as YFSETQ. With V trimmed by 4 bases and J by 4 bases, 8 bases remained unmatched. The CDR3 sequence is 15 residues long. The CDR3 DNA is TGCGCCAGCAGCCTGGGGACTAGCGAATCATACGAGCAGTACTTC. Protein sequence: CASSLGTSESYEQYF.

This rearrangement joins TRBV12-5 to TRBJ2-7; 7 positions agree with TRBD1. J was trimmed by 2 bases and V by 7 bases; bases with no gene match: 8. The length of the CDR3 is 14 residues. CDR1 and CDR2 (germline): LGHNT, FRNRAP. In DNA form, the CDR3 reads TGTGCTAGTGTTGGGACAGCCGCTGCCTACGAGCAGTACTTC. Its protein product is CASVGTAAAYEQYF. The full variable domain, completed using reference TRBV12-5 and TRBJ2-7, is DARVTQTPRHKVTEMGQEVTMRCQPILGHNTVFWYRQTMMQGLELLAYFRNRAPLDDSGMPKDRFSAEMPDATLATLKIQPSEPRDSAVYFCASVGTAAAYEQYFGPGTRLTVT.

This clone was detected once. The V and J genes are TRBV12-3 or TRBV12-4 and TRBJ2-5; D ambiguous. The CDR3 is 13 residues long. V lost 5 bases to trimming and J lost 1 base, with 8 bases between them. The CDR3 loop is CASSPTSQETQYF. Here the CDR3 DNA reads TGTGCCAGCAGTCCCACCAGCCAAGAGACCCAGTACTTC.